This TCR beta chain was recovered during a study of CD8 T cells in Susac syndrome. Points on this clonotype: The antigen is not known.

Germline CDR1 SQVTM, CDR2 ANQGSEA. CDR3 length: 13 residues. The ends lost 4 bases at V and 8 bases at J; junction bases unmatched: 8. General study points: By the study's own acknowledgment, its TCR sequencing and HLA analysis included relatively few individuals.

When the RNA was reverse transcribed, random hexamers were used with an input of roughly 0.45 to 1 ug. One entry per CDR3 protein results from TCRdb running MiXCR on the immunoSEQ multiplex PCR reads. The table shows about 150,000 distinct CDR3 sequences, with over 85% occurring only once. This TCR was sampled from a human donor with multiple sclerosis. The specimen was CD8+ T cells from PBMCs. The rearrangement links TRBV29-1 to TRBJ2-1; 7 positions agree with TRBD1. The chain's CDR3 is CSVGPGQKDEQFF. The CDR3 DNA is TGCAGCGTTGGTCCGGGACAGAAAGATGAGCAGTTCTTC.